The 24 T cell receptor beta chains in this list originate from one sample, sequenced in a study of cytomegalovirus exposure and HLA in healthy donors. The study ran its PCR with 60 Vbeta and 13 Jbeta primers. Measured with immunoSEQ multiplex PCR; TCRdb has only the in-frame clones, and not every one. This table has around 150,000 clones, approximately 91% appearing once. The sample consisted of PBMCs. Receptors were obtained from a woman in her 40s in good health and CMV-seronegative.

Comments on this clone: At one end, the junction sequence differs from germline, possibly due to a read error. The rearrangement links TRBV7-9 to TRBJ2-3; no clear D gene. The CDR3 sequence is 12 residues long. Germline-derived CDR1 and CDR2 are SEHNR and FQNEAQ (reference sequence). As DNA, the CDR3 is TGTTCCAGCAGCCCTAGCACAGATACGCAGTATTTT. Protein sequence: CSSSPSTDTQYF.

A few counts support this clone. V usage is TRBV18 and J usage is TRBJ1-2; D call uncertain. CDR1 is KGHSH, CDR2 LQKENI, per germline. The V end was cut by 2 bases, the J end by 2 bases, with 6 bases between. CDR3 length: 13 residues. This CDR3 is CASSPGRNYGYTF. The CDR3 nucleotides read TGTGCCAGCTCACCAGGGAGAAACTATGGCTACACCTTC.

The chain employs TRBV2 and TRBJ2-2; TRBD1 is a possible D gene (5 bases). Germline CDR1 is SNHLY and CDR2 is FYNNEI. The CDR3 sequence is 14 residues long. The V end was cut by 7 bases, the J end by 7 bases, with 16 bases between. CDR3 sequence reads: CASKGGAFNGELFF. The CDR3 nucleotides are TGTGCCAGCAAAGGTGGGGCCTTTAACGGGGAGCTGTTTTTT. The variable domain in full, with the rest retrieved from reference TRBV2 and TRBJ2-2, is EPEVTQTPSHQVTQMGQEVILRCVPISNHLYFYWYRQILGQKVEFLVSFYNNEISEKSEIFDDQFSVERPDGSNFTLKIRSTKLEDSAMYFCASKGGAFNGELFFGEGSRLTVL.

The CDR3 sequence is CASSLISSGLGTYEQYF. The CDR3, as DNA: TGTGCCAGCAGTTTAATCTCCTCGGGACTGGGGACCTACGAGCAGTACTTC. J is TRBJ2-7 and V is TRBV27, with a tentative D call TRBD2 (6 bases). Germline lookup yields CDR1 MNHEY and CDR2 SMNVEV (reference sequence). V was trimmed by 2 bases and J by 2 bases, leaving 19 bases between them. CDR3 length: 17 residues.

The V call is TRBV7-9, the J call TRBJ2-1, with D possibly being TRBD2 (5 bases). This CDR3 is built from 14 residues. V dropped 8 bases and J dropped 2 bases, with 13 bases sitting between them. Germline V lookup: CDR1 SEHNR, CDR2 FQNEAQ (reference sequence). The CDR3 region is CASGEKLPYNEQFF. DNA of the CDR3: TGTGCCAGCGGGGAGAAGCTCCCCTACAATGAGCAGTTCTTC.

This rearrangement joins TRBV15 to TRBJ1-5; a possible D gene is TRBD1 (6 bases). The V and J ends lost 0 bases and 7 bases respectively, with 13 bases between them. CDR3 length: 15 residues. Per germline, CDR1 LNHNV and CDR2 YYDKDF (reference sequence). The CDR3 spells CATSRDGGGGQPQHF. The CDR3 DNA sequence: TGTGCCACCAGCAGAGATGGCGGGGGCGGGCAGCCCCAGCATTTT.

The rearrangement joins TRBV6-6 to TRBJ2-7; D might be TRBD2 (7 bases). Germline-derived CDR1 and CDR2 are MNHNY and SVGAGI (reference sequence). The CDR3 extends over 15 amino acids. V lost 6 bases to trimming and J lost 1 base, with 16 bases between them. As DNA, the CDR3 is TGTGCCAGCAGACCGTCACAGGGAGGGTCCTACGAGCAGTACTTC. Translation: CASRPSQGGSYEQYF.

Written as DNA, the CDR3 is TGTGCCAGCAGTTTAGGGACAGCCAACTATGGCTACACCTTC. It codes for CASSLGTANYGYTF. V gene TRBV28 combines with J gene TRBJ1-2, with 7 bases identical to TRBD1. Germline CDR1 MDHEN, CDR2 SYDVKM. Trimming cost V 2 bases and J 2 bases; bases outside gene matches: 2. The CDR3 loop spans 14 amino acids.

The rearrangement uses TRBV5-4 and TRBJ2-1; 8 nucleotides agree with TRBD2. CDR1 is SGHNT, CDR2 YYREEE, per germline (reference sequence). J lost 2 bases, V lost 3 bases, and 4 bases had no gene match. This CDR3 is 15 amino acids long. The CDR3 DNA reads as TGTGCCAGCAGCTCTACTAGCGGTGCCTACAATGAGCAGTTCTTC. Amino acid sequence: CASSSTSGAYNEQFF.

Points on this clone: Germline is not matched at one junction end, which may reflect a read error. The chain combines TRBV7-9 with TRBJ2-7; D may be TRBD1 (5 bases). The CDR3 is made up of 13 amino acids. From germline, CDR1 is SEHNR and CDR2 FQNEAQ (reference sequence). This CDR3 is CSSSSRQSYEQYF. The CDR3 nucleotides read TGTTCCAGCAGCTCCCGACAGTCCTACGAGCAGTACTTC.

The rearrangement links TRBV11-3 to TRBJ2-5; D might be TRBD1 (5 bases). Germline loops: CDR1 SGHNT, CDR2 YENEEA. Trimming pared 5 bases from V and 2 bases from J, leaving 9 bases between. The CDR3 extends over 13 amino acids. The CDR3 nucleotides are TGTGCCAGCAGCCTACAGGAGCAAGAGACCCAGTACTTC. Protein sequence: CASSLQEQETQYF.

The V and J genes are TRBV9 and TRBJ1-1, with TRBD1 identical over 10 bases. The V gene's germline CDR1 is SGDLS and CDR2 YYNGEE. Germline trimming cut 2 bases from V and 6 bases from J; bases unmatched to any gene: 7. This CDR3 is 15 amino acids long. CDR3 sequence (DNA): TGTGCCAGCAGCGTCACCGGGACAGGGGATTCTGAAGCTTTCTTT. It translates to CASSVTGTGDSEAFF. The whole variable domain, filled in from reference TRBV9 and TRBJ1-1, reads DSGVTQTPKHLITATGQRVTLRCSPRSGDLSVYWYQQSLDQGLQFLIQYYNGEERAKGNILERFSAQQFPDLHSELNLSSLELGDSALYFCASSVTGTGDSEAFFGQGTRLTVV.

The chain has TRBV5-1 and TRBJ2-5, with D possibly being TRBD1 (7 bases). Germline-derived CDR1 and CDR2 are SGHRS and YFSETQ. The CDR3 is made up of 14 amino acids. With 4 bases removed from V and 5 bases from J, the gap between germline ends came to 15 bases. CDR3 residues: CASSRGQEGETQYF. For the CDR3, the DNA is TGCGCCAGCAGCAGAGGACAGGAGGGTGAGACCCAGTACTTC.

The chain employs TRBV19 and TRBJ1-5; D uncertain. Germline loops: CDR1 LNHDA, CDR2 SQIVND (reference sequence). The CDR3 loop spans 12 amino acids. The V end lost 2 bases, the J end lost 5 bases, and 4 bases lay between the germline ends. The CDR3 is CASSIPDQPQHF. The CDR3 DNA reads TGTGCCAGTAGTATACCGGATCAGCCCCAGCATTTT.

This chain uses TRBV5-4 with TRBJ1-1; D perhaps matches TRBD1 (5 bases). Trimming shortened V by 9 bases and J by 1 base, and 13 bases separated the two germline ends. The CDR3 covers 13 residues. Germline CDR1 is SGHNT and CDR2 is YYREEE (reference sequence). In DNA form, the CDR3 reads TGTGCCACCCAGGGCGGTAAGAACACTGAAGCTTTCTTT. Its translation: CATQGGKNTEAFF.

The J gene is TRBJ1-3, the V gene TRBV6-5; D ambiguous. The V gene lost 8 bases and the J gene lost 0 bases, with 14 bases spanning the gap. The CDR3 extends over 15 amino acids. Germline loops: CDR1 MNHEY, CDR2 SVGAGI. CDR3 region: CASSFGESSGNTIYF. The CDR3 bases are TGTGCCAGCTCCTTTGGGGAGAGCTCTGGAAACACCATATATTTT.

The chain links TRBV5-1 to TRBJ2-7; 11 bases agree with TRBD2. This CDR3 has 16 residues. Looked up from germline, CDR1 is SGHRS and CDR2 is YFSETQ. With V trimmed by 3 bases and J by 1 base, 6 bases remained unmatched. The CDR3 region has the DNA TGCGCCAGCAGCTACTTAGCGGGAGGGGGGTCCTACGAGCAGTACTTC. The encoded protein is CASSYLAGGGSYEQYF.

The chain uses TRBV19 and TRBJ1-5; 10 bases line up with TRBD1. The germline gives CDR1 LNHDA, CDR2 SQIVND (reference sequence). The CDR3 loop spans 15 amino acids. Trimming cost V 5 bases and J 2 bases; bases outside gene matches: 3. CDR3 region: CASSQGTGGNQPQHF. The CDR3 DNA reads TGTGCCAGTAGTCAGGGGACAGGGGGCAATCAGCCCCAGCATTTT. Full variable domain (rest looked up from reference TRBV19 and TRBJ1-5): DGGITQSPKYLFRKEGQNVTLSCEQNLNHDAMYWYRQDPGQGLRLIYYSQIVNDFQKGDIAEGYSVSREKKESFPLTVTSAQKNPTAFYLCASSQGTGGNQPQHFGDGTRLSIL.

This clone was picked up one time. The chain recombines TRBV2 with TRBJ2-7, with TRBD2 identical over 12 bases. V shed 4 bases and J 0 bases; nucleotides not matched to a gene: 4. There are 16 residues in the CDR3. Germline loops: CDR1 SNHLY, CDR2 FYNNEI. The CDR3 protein is CASSGTSGAFSYEQYF. In nucleotides, the CDR3 is TGTGCCAGCAGTGGGACTAGCGGGGCCTTCTCCTACGAGCAGTACTTC.

The V gene is TRBV4-1, the J gene TRBJ2-6; D perhaps matches TRBD2 (5 bases). The germline V gene encodes CDR1 MGHRA and CDR2 YSYEKL. Trimming stripped 0 bases from V and 0 bases from J, with 12 bases between. The CDR3 consists of 18 residues. The CDR3 nucleotides are TGCGCCAGCAGCCAAGATCGAGCGGAGACCTCTGGGGCCAACGTCCTGACTTTC. As protein: CASSQDRAETSGANVLTF.

This clone has more than one count but fewer than ten. The rearrangement links TRBV4-1 to TRBJ1-5, with 9 positions matching TRBD1. The CDR3 runs 14 residues. The V and J ends lost 3 bases and 6 bases, in that order; junction bases with no gene match: 3. Germline V lookup: CDR1 MGHRA, CDR2 YSYEKL. CDR3 loop: CASSQGQGAQPQHF. As DNA, the CDR3 is TGCGCCAGCAGCCAGGGACAGGGAGCTCAGCCCCAGCATTTT.

This chain uses TRBV7-2 with TRBJ1-2; weak D call: TRBD1 (6 bases). Germline CDR1 SGHTA, CDR2 FQGNSA. CDR3 length equals 13 residues. Trimming removed 5 bases from V and 8 bases from J, with 15 bases in between. CDR3 DNA sequence: TGTGCCAGCAGCCGTTTACAGGGATCGGGCTACACCTTC. The encoded protein is CASSRLQGSGYTF.

The chain couples TRBV11-3 to TRBJ2-1; D remains ambiguous. Trimming shortened V by 4 bases and J by 9 bases, and 7 bases separated the two germline ends. The germline CDR1 and CDR2 sequences are SGHNT and YENEEA. CDR3 size: 11 residues. The CDR3 nucleotides read TGTGCCAGCAGCTCCTCCCCTGAGCAGTTCTTC. This encodes CASSSSPEQFF.

The chain is built from TRBV5-1 and TRBJ1-1; D is unclear. CDR3 length: 13 amino acids. Germline assignment: CDR1 SGHRS and CDR2 YFSETQ. Trimming cost V 0 bases and J 0 bases, with 3 bases left between them. The CDR3 DNA sequence: TGCGCCAGCAGCTTGGACATGAACACTGAAGCTTTCTTT. Protein product: CASSLDMNTEAFF.